The rows below give T cell receptor beta chains drawn from one sample of a study of T cell changes during pregnancy in multiple sclerosis. The protocol was immunoSEQ multiplex PCR, while the TCRdb copy is restricted to in-frame clones and leaves out a portion. The sample consists of tens of thousands of clones, about 90% of them appearing once. The sequenced sample was CD4+ T cells from peripheral blood mononuclear cells, obtained in the second trimester of pregnancy. The receptors stem from a female donor with multiple sclerosis, enrolled in a pregnancy study. CDR3s include the opening cysteine and the closing phenylalanine or tryptophan. D genes are given only for firm matches. Only part of the rows carry a size: once, few, many, or a class if the clone is expanded.

>.|TRBV9|few|TRBJ1-2
TGTGCCAGCAGCGTAGAGGCAGGACTCAACTATGGCTACACCTTC
CASSVEAGLNYGYTF
>TRBD1|TRBV6-6|.|TRBJ2-7
TGTGCCAGCAGAAAGGACAGGGCGGAATCCTACGAGCAGTACTTC
CASRKDRAESYEQYF
>.|TRBV18|.|TRBJ1-1
TGTGCCAGCTCATCGTCACTCGTTGTTGAAACTGAAGCTTTCTTT
CASSSSLVVETEAFF
>TRBD2|TRBV5-4|.|TRBJ2-1
TGTGCCAGCATGCGGATAAGAGCGGGAGGACAGAATGAGCAGTTCTTC
CASMRIRAGGQNEQFF
>TRBD2|TRBV7-6|.|TRBJ2-1
TGTGCCAGCAGCCCACCTGGCGGACTAGCGGGGACCTACAATGAGCAGTTCTTC
CASSPPGGLAGTYNEQFF
>.|TRBV7-9|.|TRBJ2-1
TGTGCCAGCAGCTTAGTCAGTCGGGACAATGAGCAGTTCTTC
CASSLVSRDNEQFF
>TRBD2|TRBV11-2|.|TRBJ2-7
TGTGCCAGCAGCCTCCTGACTAGCGGGGTAGCCGAGCAGTACTTC
CASSLLTSGVAEQYF
>.|TRBV7-2|.|TRBJ1-4
TGTGCCAGCAGAAAAACCGGGATCCTAGGAAGTGAAAAACTGTTTTTT
CASRKTGILGSEKLFF
>TRBD1|TRBV10-1|.|TRBJ2-5
TGCGCCAGCAGTGAGTTTGGACAGGGTGCGACCCAGTACTTC
CASSEFGQGATQYF
>TRBD2|TRBV5-1|.|TRBJ2-5
TGCGCCAGCGGGTATAGCGGGGTCATGGGGGAGACCCAGTACTTC
CASGYSGVMGETQYF
>TRBD1|TRBV13|once|TRBJ2-5
TGTGCCAGCAGCTCGATGCTACAGGACAGGCAAGAGACCCAGTACTTC
CASSSMLQDRQETQYF
>.|TRBV9|.|TRBJ1-5
TGTGCCAGCAGCGTAGGGGGGGAAGGACAGCCCCAGCATTTT
CASSVGGEGQPQHF
>.|TRBV11-2|.|TRBJ2-7
TGTGCCAGCAGCTCCTTAAGAGCCCCCAACGAACAGTACTTC
CASSSLRAPNEQYF
>.|TRBV9|.|TRBJ2-7
TGTGCCAGCAGCGTAGCGTCTACCACCTACGAGCAGTACTTC
CASSVASTTYEQYF
>TRBD1|TRBV27|.|TRBJ1-3
TGTGCCAGCAGCGGACAGGGGACTGGAAACACCATATATTTT
CASSGQGTGNTIYF
>.|TRBV2|.|TRBJ1-4
TGTGCCAGCAGTGATGGGGGCCCTAATGAAAAACTGTTTTTT
CASSDGGPNEKLFF
>.|TRBV4-1|.|TRBJ2-2
TGCGCCAGCAGCCAAGGGGTTATGAGGGCCGGGGAGCTGTTTTTT
CASSQGVMRAGELFF
>.|TRBV5-1|.|TRBJ1-4
TGCGCCAGCAGCTTGGTAGGGACACAAAATGAAAAACTGTTTTTT
CASSLVGTQNEKLFF
>TRBD2|TRBV4-1|.|TRBJ2-1
TGCGCCAGCAGCCAAGTGGGGCTAGCGGGAGGTAAGCAGTTCTTC
CASSQVGLAGGKQFF
>.|TRBV6-6|.|TRBJ1-1
TGTGCCAGCAGTTATGAAAAGAAGGCGGACACTGAAGCTTTCTTT
CASSYEKKADTEAFF
>TRBD2|TRBV5-1|.|TRBJ2-1
TGCGCCAGCCGAGGGACTAGCGGGGGAAATGAGCAGTTCTTC
CASRGTSGGNEQFF
>.|TRBV29-1|.|TRBJ1-5
TGCAGCGTTAAGACAGGTTCCAATCAGCCCCAGCATTTT
CSVKTGSNQPQHF
>.|TRBV7-8|.|TRBJ1-3
TGTGCCAGCAGCTTAGGGGGGCTCGGAAACACCATATATTTT
CASSLGGLGNTIYF
>.|TRBV30|.|TRBJ1-4
TGTGCCTGGAGTGTATTGGTGACGGGAAATGAAAAACTGTTTTTT
CAWSVLVTGNEKLFF
>TRBD1|TRBV19|.|TRBJ1-2
TGTGCCAGTATTACCGCCTCGGGGGACAGGGATGGCTACACCTTC
CASITASGDRDGYTF
>.|TRBV19|.|TRBJ1-3
TGTGCCAGTAGTGCCGGACAGCACTCTGGAAACACCATATATTTT
CASSAGQHSGNTIYF
>TRBD1|TRBV5-1|.|TRBJ1-2
TGCGCCAGCAGCACCGACAGGGGACGATATGGCTACACCTTC
CASSTDRGRYGYTF
>TRBD2|TRBV25-1|.|TRBJ2-7
TGTGCCAGCAGTGGTTTAGCGGGGCGCTCCTACGAGCAGTACTTC
CASSGLAGRSYEQYF
>TRBD2|TRBV7-2|.|TRBJ2-7
TGTGCCAGCAGCTTAGAGACTAGCGGGATCTACGAGCAGTACTTC
CASSLETSGIYEQYF
>TRBD1|TRBV9|.|TRBJ2-5
TGTGCCAGCAGCTCCAGGGGGCGCGAAGAGACCCAGTACTTC
CASSSRGREETQYF
>.|TRBV2|.|TRBJ2-7
TGTGCCAGCAGCCTAAGCCACGAGCAGTACTTC
CASSLSHEQYF
>TRBD2|TRBV6-5|once|TRBJ2-3
TGTGCCAGCAGTCGGACTAGCGGGAGGACAGATACGCAGTATTTT
CASSRTSGRTDTQYF
>.|TRBV5-1|.|TRBJ2-7
TGCGCCAGCAGCTTGGCCGGTGTACAGTACTACGAGCAGTACTTC
CASSLAGVQYYEQYF
>.|TRBV11-2|.|TRBJ2-3
TGTGCCAGCAGCTTAGTGGGCAGCACAGATACGCAGTATTTT
CASSLVGSTDTQYF
>TRBD2|TRBV7-2|.|TRBJ2-2
TGTGCCAGCAGCTGGGGGGGGTACACCGGGGAGCTGTTTTTT
CASSWGGYTGELFF
>.|TRBV1|.|TRBJ1-4
TGCACCAGCAGCCAAGATTCCGGGACAGGGGATGAAAAACTGTTTTTT
CTSSQDSGTGDEKLFF
>.|TRBV7-9|once|TRBJ2-7
TGTGCCAGCAGCCTGACTAGACCATACGAGCAGTACTTC
CASSLTRPYEQYF
>.|TRBV4-1|.|TRBJ1-5
TGCGCCAGCAGCCAAGATTCAGGACAAATAAGCAATCAGCCCCAGCATTTT
CASSQDSGQISNQPQHF
>.|TRBV29-1|.|TRBJ1-2
TGCAGCGTTGATTGCCAGGGCCTTCTCTATGGCTACACCTTC
CSVDCQGLLYGYTF
>TRBD1|TRBV9|.|TRBJ1-1
TGTGCCAGCAGCAGCCTAGGGACAGCGGGTTCGACTGAAGCTTTCTTT
CASSSLGTAGSTEAFF
>.|TRBV7-2|.|TRBJ1-2
TGTGCCAGCAGCTTAGGTGGGGGGTCGAGCTATGGCTACACCTTC
CASSLGGGSSYGYTF
>TRBD1|TRBV4-2|.|TRBJ1-2
TGTGCCAGCAGCCAAGAGGACAGGGACTATGGCTACACCTTC
CASSQEDRDYGYTF
>.|TRBV14|.|TRBJ2-3
TGTGCCAGCAGCCAAGTTAGTGGTACGCAGTATTTT
CASSQVSGTQYF
>TRBD1|TRBV5-1|.|TRBJ1-4
TGCGCCAGCAGCTTACAGGGGGCCGGGGGAACTAATGAAAAACTGTTTTTT
CASSLQGAGGTNEKLFF
>.|TRBV7-2|.|TRBJ2-2
TGTGCCAGCAGCCCGGGGGTCCCGGGCACCGGGGAGCTGTTTTTT
CASSPGVPGTGELFF